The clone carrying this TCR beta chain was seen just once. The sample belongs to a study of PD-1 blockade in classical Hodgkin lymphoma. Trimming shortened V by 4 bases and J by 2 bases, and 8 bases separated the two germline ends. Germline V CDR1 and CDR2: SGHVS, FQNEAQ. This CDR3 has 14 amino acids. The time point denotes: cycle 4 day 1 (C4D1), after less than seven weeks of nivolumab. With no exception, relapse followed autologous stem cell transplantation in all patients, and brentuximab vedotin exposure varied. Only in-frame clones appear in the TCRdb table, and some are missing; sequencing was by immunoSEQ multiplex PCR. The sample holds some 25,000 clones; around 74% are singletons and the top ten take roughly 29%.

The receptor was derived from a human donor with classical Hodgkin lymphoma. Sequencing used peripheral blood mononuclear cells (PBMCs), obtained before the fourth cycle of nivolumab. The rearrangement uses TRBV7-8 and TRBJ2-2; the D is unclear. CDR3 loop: CASSYELNTGELFF. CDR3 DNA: TGTGCCAGCAGCTACGAACTAAACACCGGGGAGCTGTTTTTT.